This record looks at one TCR beta chain sequence and its context. The source of the sample is a study of monozygotic twins with inflammatory bowel disease. This CDR3 spans 15 amino acids. Germline lookup yields CDR1 MNHNS and CDR2 SASEGT. One entry per CDR3 protein, without DNA, is what TCRdb gives after re-calling the 5' RACE reads. The sample has around 100,000 distinct CDR3 sequences. The source material was blood. The receptor was isolated from a human donor with ulcerative colitis or Crohn's disease, or a healthy co-twin of an affected twin (not recorded which). The chain is built from TRBV6-1 and TRBJ2-3; TCRdb picks TRBD1, but there is no DNA to check that call. CDR3 residues: CASKKDRGGTDTQYF.